This T cell receptor (beta chain) was retrieved from a study of blood T cell repertoires in COVID-19. Study at large: Sites in the United States, Italy and Spain provided acute and convalescent COVID-19 samples. Sources were T cells, B-cell-depleted T cells, or PBMCs; the material itself was cDNA or gDNA.

Some clones are missing from TCRdb's copy, which holds only in-frame ones; the method was immunoSEQ multiplex PCR. The data contain some 200,000 clones, 84% of them singletons. Seattle's enrolled individuals joined amid active infection and were then monitored longitudinally. The CDR3 extends over 16 amino acids. Germline loops: CDR1 SGHKS, CDR2 YYEKEE (reference sequence). J lost 9 bases, V lost 4 bases, and 9 bases had no gene match. The sample comprised peripheral blood. The TCR comes from a woman in her seventies with COVID-19, enrolled during active disease. J is TRBJ2-1 and V is TRBV5-5; 14 positions agree with TRBD2. The CDR3 DNA follows: TGTGCCAGCAGCCCAACGGGACTAGCGGGAGTGGTTGAGCAGTTCTTC. It specifies CASSPTGLAGVVEQFF.